This T cell receptor beta chain was retrieved from a study of shared clonotypes between healthy human individuals. About the research overall: Per donor, CD8 memory used one plate, CD8 naive used two, CD4 memory used three and CD4 naive used three.

The V gene's germline CDR1 is MNHEY and CDR2 SVGAGI. There are 15 residues in the CDR3. V was shortened by 6 bases and J by 0 bases, with 14 bases between the two germline ends. Study-level findings and limits: Sequencing depth was predicted to influence how clonotypes are shared among donors. Among non-shared clonotypes, generation probabilities were lower than among those shared by all four donors.

Of note for this clone: Antigen unknown.

Measured with immunoSEQ multiplex PCR; TCRdb has only the in-frame clones, and not every one. The sample gives 2 million to 2.5 million clones, more than 90% of which show up once; around 0.13% is in the top ten. Sample: naive CD4+ T cells sorted from blood. Described subset: CD45RA+ positively selected. V and J are TRBV6-5 and TRBJ1-1; D not resolved. The receptor was isolated from a man in his late teens or twenties in good health. The CDR3 is CASSSLGLMNTEAFF. The CDR3, as DNA: TGTGCCAGCAGCTCCCTGGGCCTGATGAACACTGAAGCTTTCTTT.